Listed below are T cell receptor beta chains from one sample, sequenced in a study of blood T cell repertoires in COVID-19. Produced via immunoSEQ multiplex PCR; TCRdb's table is partial and in-frame only. Of roughly 45,000 clones in the sample, 60% to 80% are singletons; the top ten hold 25% to 35%. Sequenced material: peripheral blood. These receptor sequences come from a woman in her 70s with acute or convalescent COVID-19. Each CDR3 is given with its conserved first and last residue. Fields, in order: D gene, clone size, V gene, J gene, CDR3 DNA, CDR3 protein. A D gene is named only where the DNA matches it firmly. Size is omitted from some rows. Given values are once, few, many or a class for expanded clones.

>.|.|TRBV5-1|TRBJ1-2
TGCGCCAGCAGCACCTGGGAGGGGACGGATGGCTACACCTTC
CASSTWEGTDGYTF
>TRBD1|.|TRBV5-1|TRBJ2-1
TGCGCCAGCAGCCACAATGCCGACAGGGGGCTTCGCGGACTTGAGCAGTTCTTC
CASSHNADRGLRGLEQFF
>TRBD1|.|TRBV19|TRBJ1-2
TGTGCCAGTAGTATTAACCGCCGGGACAGGGGGTACTATGGCTACACCTTC
CASSINRRDRGYYGYTF
>TRBD2|.|TRBV9|TRBJ2-7
TGTGCCAGCAGCGCTAATAGGGAGGGAAGGTCCTACGAGCAGTACTTC
CASSANREGRSYEQYF
>.|.|TRBV29-1|TRBJ1-2
TGCAGCGTTGATGGGGGCAGGGTCTACTATGGCTACACCTTC
CSVDGGRVYYGYTF
>TRBD1|.|TRBV9|TRBJ1-3
TGTGCCAGCAGCCCCCAGACAGGGGACGGAAACACCATATATTTT
CASSPQTGDGNTIYF
>.|.|TRBV4-2|TRBJ1-2
TGTGCCAGCAGCCAATCGCAGGGGCCCAGCTATGGCTACACCTTC
CASSQSQGPSYGYTF
>TRBD1|.|TRBV5-6|TRBJ2-1
TGTGCCAGCAGCAGAGGACAGGGGGGGTACGGTGAGCAGTTCTTC
CASSRGQGGYGEQFF
>.|.|TRBV19|TRBJ1-3
TGTGCCAGTAGTAGAAGCCGAAGCTCTGGAAACACCATATATTTT
CASSRSRSSGNTIYF
>TRBD2|.|TRBV4-2|TRBJ2-7
TGTGCCAGCAGCCAAGGGACTAGCGGCCCTCCCTACGAGCAGTACTTC
CASSQGTSGPPYEQYF
>TRBD1|.|TRBV18|TRBJ2-7
TGTGCCAGCTCACCACGACAGGGTGTCTACGAGCAGTACTTC
CASSPRQGVYEQYF
>TRBD1|.|TRBV28|TRBJ1-5
TGTGCCAGCAATCTACAGGGGAGGTATCAGCCCCAGCATTTT
CASNLQGRYQPQHF
>.|.|TRBV29-1|TRBJ2-7
TGCAGCGTTGGACGACGGGGGTACGAGCAGTACTTC
CSVGRRGYEQYF
>.|.|TRBV5-1|TRBJ2-3
TGCGCCAGCAGCCAGGGGTTAGATACGCAGTATTTT
CASSQGLDTQYF
>.|.|TRBV28|TRBJ1-1
TGTGCCAGCAGTATTAACAGGGCTCCTGAAGCTTTCTTT
CASSINRAPEAFF
>TRBD1|few|TRBV4-1|TRBJ1-2
TGCGCCAGCAGCCAAGATAAGTGGACAGGGTTGGGCTACACCTTC
CASSQDKWTGLGYTF
>TRBD2|.|TRBV10-3|TRBJ2-7
TGTGCCATCAGTGAGGTACCCTCGGCGCTAGCGGGCTACGAGCAGTACTTC
CAISEVPSALAGYEQYF
>.|.|TRBV12-3/TRBV12-4|TRBJ2-7
TGTGCCAGCAGTTTAGGAGAGATCTACGAGCAGTACTTC
CASSLGEIYEQYF
>.|.|TRBV5-6|TRBJ1-5
TGTGCCAGCAGCCGATACCAGGGGAGAGGCAATCAGCCCCAGCATTTT
CASSRYQGRGNQPQHF
>.|.|TRBV10-3|TRBJ1-3
TGTGCCATCAGTGAGTTTGACAGTGGGGCTGGAAACACCATATATTTT
CAISEFDSGAGNTIYF
>.|.|TRBV29-1|TRBJ2-1
TGCAGCGTTGAAACGGCTAGCACATACAATGAGCAGTTCTTC
CSVETASTYNEQFF
>.|.|TRBV19|TRBJ1-1
TGTGCCAGTAGTATTTCGGCGGCTTCCACTGAAGCTTTCTTT
CASSISAASTEAFF
>TRBD1|.|TRBV9|TRBJ1-2
TGTGCCAGCAGCGAACAATTGACAGGGAATTTTGGCTACACCTTC
CASSEQLTGNFGYTF
>.|.|TRBV7-8|TRBJ2-7
TGTGCCAGCAGCTCAGTCTTGGGGGGTTACGAGCAGTACTTC
CASSSVLGGYEQYF
>TRBD2|.|TRBV19|TRBJ2-2
TGTGCCAGTAGTCCAGGGACTACCTACACCGGGGAGCTGTTTTTT
CASSPGTTYTGELFF
>TRBD2|.|TRBV7-8|TRBJ2-7
TGTGCCAGCAGCACCTCTAGCGGGAGGGTCGAGCAGTACTTC
CASSTSSGRVEQYF
>.|.|TRBV19|TRBJ2-7
TGTGCCAGTAGCCCGAGCTCCTACGAGCAGTACTTC
CASSPSSYEQYF
>TRBD1|.|TRBV10-2|TRBJ1-4
TGCGCCAGCAGAATGACAGGGGGCCTAGCAACTAATGAAAAACTGTTTTTT
CASRMTGGLATNEKLFF
>.|.|TRBV11-2|TRBJ1-5
TGTGCCAGCAGCTTATTCCCAGGGAGCAATCAGCCCCAGCATTTT
CASSLFPGSNQPQHF
>TRBD2|.|TRBV3-1/TRBV3-2|TRBJ2-1
TGTGCCAGCTCACTAGCGGGAGGCTACAATGAGCAGTTCTTC
CASSLAGGYNEQFF
>.|.|TRBV6-5|TRBJ1-2
TGTGCCAGCAGCTTCGACTCAGGACTCTATGGCTACACCTTC
CASSFDSGLYGYTF
>.|.|TRBV27|TRBJ2-1
TGTGCCAGCTCCCGGGACTCCTCCTACAATGAGCAGTTCTTC
CASSRDSSYNEQFF
>TRBD1|few|TRBV4-1|TRBJ2-7
TGCGCCAGCAGCAGTTTTCCCCCGGGACAGGGCTACGAGCAGTACTTC
CASSSFPPGQGYEQYF
>.|.|TRBV27|TRBJ1-2
TGTGCCAGCTGGGGAGACTATGGCTACACCTTC
CASWGDYGYTF
>TRBD2|.|TRBV7-6|TRBJ2-7
TGTGCCAGCAGCTTTTCCCGTAGCGGGGGGACCTACGAGCAGTACTTC
CASSFSRSGGTYEQYF
>TRBD1|.|TRBV5-5|TRBJ2-5
TGTGCCAGCAGCACCCAGACAGGGTGGCAAGAGACCCAGTACTTC
CASSTQTGWQETQYF